Shown below are 5 T cell receptor beta chains from a single sample sequenced in a study of PD-L1 blockade in urothelial cancer. Repertoires were generated with immunoSEQ multiplex PCR, while TCRdb's copy carries only in-frame clones and drops some. The sample gives about 45,000 clones, 88% of which show up once; 11% to 15% is in the top ten. The specimen was PBMCs, collected around atezolizumab (anti-PD-L1) treatment. The origin of the receptors is a woman aged 60-75 years with urothelial cancer.

This CDR3 reads CASSLVRNTEAFF. CDR3 DNA: TGTGCCAGCAGCTTAGTGAGGAACACTGAAGCTTTCTTT. This sequence joins TRBV7-2 and TRBJ1-1, with no clear D. The CDR3 loop spans 13 amino acids. The germline CDR1 and CDR2 sequences are SGHTA and FQGNSA. V lost 1 base, J lost 1 base, and 4 bases lay in between.

V usage is TRBV5-1 and J usage is TRBJ1-2; weak D call: TRBD1 (6 bases). Looked up from germline, CDR1 is SGHRS and CDR2 is YFSETQ. V was clipped by 4 bases and J by 8 bases, with 18 bases between them. The CDR3 consists of 14 residues. The CDR3 is CASSAQDSRDGYTF. The CDR3 DNA follows: TGCGCCAGCAGCGCCCAGGACAGTCGTGACGGCTACACCTTC.

V and J are TRBV6-6 and TRBJ2-3; D not resolved. The CDR3 sequence is 12 residues long. Deletions cut 8 bases from V and 2 bases from J, with 8 bases between. Germline V gene sequence: CDR1 MNHNY, CDR2 SVGAGI (reference sequence). CDR3: CASQAVTDTQYF. In DNA, the CDR3 is TGTGCCAGCCAGGCAGTCACAGATACGCAGTATTTT.

The sample holds one count of this clone. The genes are TRBV12-5 and TRBJ2-5; D is possibly TRBD2 (6 bases). Trimming cost V 5 bases and J 5 bases, with 12 bases left between them. CDR3 length: 13 residues. The germline V gene has CDR1 LGHNT and CDR2 FRNRAP. CDR3 DNA sequence: TGTGCTAGTGGTGCGGGGCCCGGGGAGACCCAGTACTTC. Translation: CASGAGPGETQYF.

The J gene is TRBJ1-2, the V gene TRBV5-6, with 8 bases aligning to TRBD1. The V gene's germline CDR1 is SGHDT and CDR2 YYEEEE. Trimming at V came to 4 bases and at J to 9 bases, leaving 14 bases not matched to a gene. The CDR3 contains 15 residues. CDR3 sequence (DNA): TGTGCCAGCAGCCACGACAGGGGCGTCGTTATGAGCTACACCTTC. As protein: CASSHDRGVVMSYTF.